One sample yielded the 10 T cell receptor beta chains listed below, sequenced in a study of T cells after posttransplantation cyclophosphamide. Libraries were prepared by immunoSEQ multiplex PCR; TCRdb keeps only in-frame clonotypes and omits some of them. This table has some 22,000 clones, about 82% appearing once. Sequencing used PBMCs. These receptors all stem from a woman aged 60-75 years with a blood cancer, CMV-positive, and with a related stem cell donor.

This chain uses TRBV19 with TRBJ1-1; TRBD1 is a possible D gene (6 bases). The V gene lost 11 bases and the J gene lost 1 base, with 20 bases spanning the gap. CDR3 length: 15 residues. Germline V CDR1 and CDR2: LNHDA, SQIVND (reference sequence). CDR3 sequence: CASKGEGQPNTEAFF. The CDR3 coding sequence is TGTGCCTCAAAGGGTGAGGGACAACCGAACACTGAAGCTTTCTTT.

The chain uses TRBV21-1 and TRBJ2-5; the table's D call, TRBD2, was not checked against the DNA. TRBV21-1 has pseudogene status. The CDR3 is 15 residues long. The CDR3 region has the DNA TGTGCCAGCAGCAAAGCGCTTCTAGTTCAAGAGACCCAGTACTTC. Amino acid sequence: CASSKALLVQETQYF.

The chain recombines TRBV6-5 with TRBJ2-7; TRBD2 matches 13 bases. CDR1 is MNHEY and CDR2 is SVGAGI in the germline V gene. V gave up 0 bases and J gave up 3 bases; unmatched junction bases: 2. There are 16 residues in the CDR3. The CDR3, as DNA: TGTGCCAGCAGTTACTCGGGACTAGCGGGAATCTACGAGCAGTACTTC. Translated: CASSYSGLAGIYEQYF.

The chain links TRBV5-1 to TRBJ2-2, with a tentative D call TRBD2 (6 bases). Trimming removed 1 base at V and 7 bases at J, with 8 bases between. The V gene's germline CDR1 is SGHRS and CDR2 YFSETQ. The CDR3 has 13 amino acids. CDR3 protein: CASSLFGGGELFF. In nucleotides, the CDR3 is TGCGCCAGCAGCTTGTTCGGGGGCGGGGAGCTGTTTTTT.

The chain links TRBV13 to TRBJ2-1; TRBD2 is a possible D gene (5 bases). CDR3 size: 17 residues. Looked up from germline, CDR1 is PRHDT and CDR2 is FYEKMQ (reference sequence). Trimming took off 0 bases at V and 5 bases at J, with 17 bases between the two ends. Written as DNA, the CDR3 is TGTGCCAGCAGCTTAGGCTACTGGACTCGTAGACACAATGAGCAGTTCTTC. Translation gives CASSLGYWTRRHNEQFF.

The V call is TRBV5-6, the J call TRBJ2-2; 12 positions match TRBD2. The V and J ends lost 3 bases and 4 bases, in that order; junction bases with no gene match: 4. This CDR3 has 16 residues. Germline CDR1 SGHDT, CDR2 YYEEEE. This CDR3 is CASSYRLAGVTGELFF. DNA of the CDR3: TGTGCCAGCAGCTATCGACTAGCGGGAGTCACCGGGGAGCTGTTTTTT.

The genes are TRBV25-1 and TRBJ2-1, with a weak D call TRBD1 (5 bases). The CDR3 length is 14 residues. Germline CDR1 and CDR2: MGHDK and SYGVNS. With 5 bases removed from V and 8 bases from J, the gap between germline ends came to 16 bases. The DNA for the CDR3 is TGTGCCAGCAGTATGCATGGTATCAGGGATGAGCAGTTCTTC. Protein: CASSMHGIRDEQFF.

The chain recombines TRBV6-1 with TRBJ1-1; no clear D. Per germline, CDR1 MNHNS and CDR2 SASEGT. V lost 5 bases, J lost 0 bases, and 13 bases lay in between. The CDR3 loop spans 15 amino acids. CDR3 loop: CASSLRAGMNTEAFF. The CDR3 nucleotides read TGTGCCAGCAGTCTACGGGCGGGGATGAACACTGAAGCTTTCTTT.

The chain couples TRBV7-9 to TRBJ2-1; TRBD2 might be the D (6 bases). The V gene's germline CDR1 is SEHNR and CDR2 FQNEAQ (reference sequence). V shed 1 base and J shed 7 bases, with 11 bases lying between them. This CDR3 comprises 14 residues. The CDR3 bases are TGTGCCAGCAGCTTAGGAGGGAGGATTAATGAGCAGTTCTTC. Amino acid sequence: CASSLGGRINEQFF. Filled out from reference TRBV7-9 and TRBJ2-1, the complete variable domain reads DTGVSQNPRHKITKRGQNVTFRCDPISEHNRLYWYRQTLGQGPEFLTYFQNEAQLEKSRLLSDRFSAERPKGSFSTLEIQRTEQGDSAMYLCASSLGGRINEQFFGPGTRLTVL.

A remark on this clone: Other DNA sequences in this sample translate to the same CDR3. The rearrangement joins TRBV18 to TRBJ2-1; tentatively, D is TRBD1 (6 bases). Germline assignment: CDR1 KGHSH and CDR2 LQKENI. Trimming removed 5 bases from V and 9 bases from J, with 8 bases in between. This CDR3 is built from 11 residues. The CDR3 loop is CASSTGFEQFF. In DNA, the CDR3 is TGTGCCAGCTCAACAGGGTTTGAGCAGTTCTTC. The full variable domain, in which reference TRBV18 and TRBJ2-1 provide the parts outside the CDR3, is NAGVMQNPRHLVRRRGQEARLRCSPMKGHSHVYWYRQLPEEGLKFMVYLQKENIIDESGMPKERFSAEFPKEGPSILRIQQVVRGDSAAYFCASSTGFEQFFGPGTRLTVL.